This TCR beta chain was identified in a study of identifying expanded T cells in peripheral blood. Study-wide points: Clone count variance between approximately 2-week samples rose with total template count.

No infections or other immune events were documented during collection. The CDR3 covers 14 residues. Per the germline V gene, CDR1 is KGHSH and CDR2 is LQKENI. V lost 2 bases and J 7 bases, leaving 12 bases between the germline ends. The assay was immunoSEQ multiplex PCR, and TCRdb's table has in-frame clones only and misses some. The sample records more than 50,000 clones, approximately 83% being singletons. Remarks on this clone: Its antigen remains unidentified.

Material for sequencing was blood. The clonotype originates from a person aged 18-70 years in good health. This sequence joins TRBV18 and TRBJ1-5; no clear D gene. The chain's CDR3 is CASSPEQGLQPQHF. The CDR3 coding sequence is TGTGCCAGCTCACCAGAACAAGGGTTGCAGCCCCAGCATTTT. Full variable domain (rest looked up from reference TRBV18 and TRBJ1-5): NAGVMQNPRHLVRRRGQEARLRCSPMKGHSHVYWYRQLPEEGLKFMVYLQKENIIDESGMPKERFSAEFPKEGPSILRIQQVVRGDSAAYFCASSPEQGLQPQHFGDGTRLSIL.